One and the same sample provided the 26 T cell receptor beta chains below, sequenced in a study of graft-versus-host responses after intestinal transplantation. Investigators treated the graft tissue so that it released intraepithelial and lamina propria lymphocytes. The assay was immunoSEQ multiplex PCR, and TCRdb's table has in-frame clones only and misses some. The data hold roughly 15,000 clones, with roughly 80% observed a single time. The sample in question was ileum tissue, obtained approximately 97 days after intestinal transplant. The receptors come from a human patient who received an intestinal transplant, so some T cells may come from the graft donor.

The chain has TRBV18 and TRBJ2-6; 9 bases align to TRBD1. The junction had 6 bases not matched to a gene; V was cut back by 2 bases and J by 4 bases. The CDR3 is made up of 17 amino acids. CDR1 and CDR2 from the germline V gene are KGHSH and LQKENI. This chain's CDR3 is CASSPWGTGRGANVLTF. The DNA for the CDR3 is TGTGCCAGCTCACCATGGGGGACAGGGCGCGGGGCCAACGTCCTGACTTTC.

This chain connects TRBV7-8 to TRBJ2-1; 7 nucleotides line up with TRBD2. V was clipped by 3 bases and J by 8 bases; unmatched bases: 7. The germline CDR1 and CDR2 sequences are SGHVS and FQNEAQ. The CDR3 extends over 14 amino acids. CDR3 coding DNA: TGTGCCAGCAGCTTGAGGGACTACGTTCATGAGCAGTTCTTC. Translation gives CASSLRDYVHEQFF. Based on the CDR3 plus reference TRBV7-8 and TRBJ2-1, the full variable domain is GAGVSQSPRYKVAKRGQDVALRCDPISGHVSLFWYQQALGQGPEFLTYFQNEAQLDKSGLPSDRFFAERPEGSVSTLKIQRTQQEDSAVYLCASSLRDYVHEQFFGPGTRLTVL.

The rearrangement uses TRBV5-1 and TRBJ2-7; D not resolved. The CDR3 spans 16 residues. The V and J ends lost 0 bases and 1 base respectively, with 14 bases between them. The germline gives CDR1 SGHRS, CDR2 YFSETQ. As DNA, the CDR3 is TGCGCCAGCAGCTTGGGATTTTCTTCCGGTTCCTACGAGCAGTACTTC. Encoded protein: CASSLGFSSGSYEQYF.

This chain uses TRBV10-2 with TRBJ2-1, with 9 nucleotides matching TRBD2. CDR1 and CDR2 from the germline V gene are WSHSY and SAAADI. CDR3 size: 12 residues. With V trimmed by 10 bases and J by 7 bases, 5 bases remained unmatched. CDR3 amino acids: CATSAGGNEQFF. The CDR3 DNA reads as TGCGCCACCTCGGCGGGAGGGAATGAGCAGTTCTTC.

In regard to this clone: The junction does not match germline at one end; this may be a read error. J is TRBJ1-5 and V is TRBV11-3; weak D call: TRBD1 (6 bases). This CDR3 region has 15 residues. Germline V gives CDR1 SGHNT, CDR2 YENEEA. This CDR3 is CASRLGGESNQPQHF. The CDR3 coding sequence is TGTGCCAGCAGATTAGGGGGGGAGAGCAATCAGCCCCAGCATTTT.

This chain connects TRBV4-3 to TRBJ1-1; 7 bases line up with TRBD1. J lost 4 bases, V lost 0 bases, and 26 bases had no gene match. The CDR3 has 22 amino acids. Germline V gives CDR1 LGHNA, CDR2 YSLEER. The CDR3 coding sequence is TGCGCCAGCAGCCAAGATGAACTCGTAATGACAGGGTCCGGGGGTTTGGGCACTGAAGCTTTCTTT. Protein sequence: CASSQDELVMTGSGGLGTEAFF.

The J gene is TRBJ2-3, the V gene TRBV15; 7 bases fit TRBD2. Germline CDR1 and CDR2: LNHNV and YYDKDF (reference sequence). The V gene end was trimmed by 0 bases and the J gene end by 6 bases; junction bases not matched to a gene: 9. The CDR3 runs 16 residues. The CDR3 spells CATSRDRAGVSDTQYF. In nucleotides, the CDR3 is TGTGCCACCAGCAGAGACCGGGCGGGAGTGTCGGATACGCAGTATTTT.

This clone was seen a handful of times. The chain employs TRBV6-5 and TRBJ2-1; no clear D gene. The germline V and J ends were trimmed by 6 bases and 3 bases, with 15 bases remaining between them. This CDR3 comprises 15 residues. Per the germline V gene, CDR1 is MNHEY and CDR2 is SVGAGI. The DNA for the CDR3 is TGTGCCAGCAGCCTCAGAAGGAAAAACTACAATGAGCAGTTCTTC. Translating gives CASSLRRKNYNEQFF.

The chain employs TRBV28 and TRBJ1-5; D not certain. CDR3 size: 13 residues. From germline, CDR1 is MDHEN and CDR2 SYDVKM. Trimming removed 3 bases from V and 7 bases from J, with 10 bases in between. This CDR3 reads CASSFLPGQPQHF. The CDR3 bases are TGTGCCAGCAGTTTTTTACCGGGCCAGCCCCAGCATTTT.

The table lists this clone with a count of one. This sequence joins TRBV30 and TRBJ2-1, with no clear D. The germline CDR1 and CDR2 sequences are GTSNPN and SVGIG (reference sequence). The CDR3 has 11 amino acids. The V end lost 8 bases, the J end lost 8 bases, and 13 bases lay between the germline ends. CDR3 bases: TGTGCCGGCCAGGTCTATGATGAGCAGTTCTTC. The encoded protein is CAGQVYDEQFF.

The count of this clone is one. The V gene is TRBV19, the J gene TRBJ1-1; the match to TRBD1 covers 8 bases. The CDR3 length is 14 residues. CDR1 and CDR2 (germline): LNHDA, SQIVND (reference sequence). Trimming at V came to 7 bases and at J to 5 bases, leaving 9 bases not matched to a gene. In nucleotides, the CDR3 is TGTGCCAGTAAGTATCCAGGGGGCTCGACTGAAGCTTTCTTT. This gives the protein CASKYPGGSTEAFF.

The rearrangement joins TRBV29-1 to TRBJ2-2, with no clear D. V lost 5 bases, J lost 1 base, and 8 bases lay in between. CDR1 SQVTM and CDR2 ANQGSEA come from the germline V gene. This CDR3 comprises 13 residues. This CDR3 is CSVPTENTGELFF. CDR3 sequence (DNA): TGCAGCGTTCCTACAGAGAACACCGGGGAGCTGTTTTTT.

The V gene is TRBV27, the J gene TRBJ2-7; TRBD1 matches at 7 bases. CDR3 length equals 16 residues. CDR1 is MNHEY, CDR2 SMNVEV, per germline (reference sequence). V lost 0 bases, J lost 1 base, and 6 bases stayed unmatched. Written as DNA, the CDR3 is TGTGCCAGCAGTTTATCCTCGACAGGGCCTTCCTACGAGCAGTACTTC. This translates into CASSLSSTGPSYEQYF.

V gene TRBV13 combines with J gene TRBJ1-3; TRBD1 matches 9 bases. Germline CDR1 is PRHDT and CDR2 is FYEKMQ (reference sequence). Losses at the gene ends were 4 bases for V and 3 bases for J; bases not matched to a gene: 13. The CDR3 is 18 residues long. CDR3 sequence: CASSSGQGPKVCGNTIYF. The CDR3 DNA follows: TGTGCCAGCAGCTCGGGACAGGGCCCCAAAGTATGTGGAAACACCATATATTTT. The whole variable domain, remainder taken from reference TRBV13 and TRBJ1-3, is AAGVIQSPRHLIKEKRETATLKCYPIPRHDTVYWYQQGPGQDPQFLISFYEKMQSDKGSIPDRFSAQQFSDYHSELNMSSLELGDSALYFCASSSGQGPKVCGNTIYFGEGSWLTVV.

The V gene is TRBV7-3, the J gene TRBJ1-2; 7 positions match TRBD1. Germline trimming cut 3 bases from V and 7 bases from J; bases unmatched to any gene: 5. The germline V gene encodes CDR1 SGHTA and CDR2 FQGTGA. The CDR3 is 13 amino acids. CDR3 amino acids: CASSFGTDGGYTF. The CDR3 DNA follows: TGTGCCAGCAGCTTCGGGACAGATGGTGGCTACACCTTC.

The J gene is TRBJ2-2, the V gene TRBV6-1, with a tentative D call TRBD2 (5 bases). The CDR3 sequence is 14 residues long. Germline lookup yields CDR1 MNHNS and CDR2 SASEGT. Between the trimmed V and J ends, which lost 8 bases and 5 bases, there was a span of 15 bases. CDR3 sequence (DNA): TGTGCCAGCTTAAGCGGCCTGAGGACCGGGGAGCTGTTTTTT. Translation: CASLSGLRTGELFF.

The chain links TRBV10-2 to TRBJ2-7; no clear D gene. Germline loops: CDR1 WSHSY, CDR2 SAAADI. Trimming left V 4 bases short and J 1 base short, with 5 bases between. The CDR3 is 12 residues long. The CDR3 DNA is TGCGCCAGCAGTGTTGCTTCCTACGAGCAGTACTTC. It translates to CASSVASYEQYF.

This chain connects TRBV6-6 to TRBJ2-7; D gene uncertain. The CDR3 contains 13 residues. Germline CDR1 reads MNHNY; CDR2 reads SVGAGI (reference sequence). V gave up 2 bases and J gave up 4 bases, with 9 bases separating them. The CDR3 spells CASSYRARYEQYF. Here the CDR3 DNA reads TGTGCCAGCAGTTACAGAGCGAGGTACGAGCAGTACTTC.

This chain uses TRBV7-6 with TRBJ2-1; the D is unclear. Trimming removed 5 bases from V and 13 bases from J, with 21 bases in between. The germline gives CDR1 SGHVS, CDR2 FNYEAQ. CDR3 length: 14 residues. CDR3 residues: CASSRDGFVSYQFF. The CDR3 DNA reads TGTGCCAGCAGCCGCGACGGGTTCGTTTCATATCAGTTCTTC.

The V call is TRBV21-1, the J call TRBJ1-5. TRBV21-1 is deemed a pseudogene. The CDR3 is made up of 13 amino acids. The CDR3 here is CATCSDGNQPQHF. The CDR3 region has the DNA TGTGCCACCTGTTCCGACGGCAATCAGCCCCAGCATTTT.

This chain links TRBV19 with TRBJ1-3; D gene uncertain. The CDR3 is 16 residues long. The germline V gene has CDR1 LNHDA and CDR2 SQIVND (reference sequence). V was clipped by 2 bases and J by 0 bases, with 11 bases between them. The CDR3 sequence: CASSIYRPISGNTIYF. The DNA of the CDR3 is TGTGCCAGTAGTATATATCGACCTATCTCTGGAAACACCATATATTTT.

This clone was counted a few times. This rearrangement joins TRBV28 to TRBJ1-5, with a weak D call TRBD1 (5 bases). Deletions cut 7 bases from V and 0 bases from J, with 13 bases between. From germline, CDR1 is MDHEN and CDR2 SYDVKM. This CDR3 region has 15 residues. The DNA for the CDR3 is TGTGCCAGCAACCTAGGGGTTCATAGCAATCAGCCCCAGCATTTT. Amino acids: CASNLGVHSNQPQHF.

This rearrangement joins TRBV5-1 to TRBJ2-2; D possibly corresponds to TRBD2 (5 bases). The germline V gene encodes CDR1 SGHRS and CDR2 YFSETQ. The CDR3 runs 16 residues. Trimming took 4 bases from V and 1 from J, leaving 14 bases between them. In DNA form, the CDR3 reads TGCGCCAGCAGCAAGGAGGACCGCCAGAACACCGGGGAGCTGTTTTTT. The encoded protein is CASSKEDRQNTGELFF.

The chain has TRBV15 and TRBJ2-4; 11 nucleotides agree with TRBD2. V lost 1 base to trimming and J lost 4 bases; unmatched junction nucleotides: 12. CDR1 and CDR2 from the germline V gene are LNHNV and YYDKDF (reference sequence). The CDR3 runs to 19 residues. The CDR3, as DNA: TGTGCCACCAGCAGAGGGCTACTCTCTAGCGGGAGGTATAAAAACATTCAGTACTTC. Its translation: CATSRGLLSSGRYKNIQYF. Looking up the rest from reference TRBV15 and TRBJ2-4 gives the full variable domain: DAMVIQNPRYQVTQFGKPVTLSCSQTLNHNVMYWYQQKSSQAPKLLFHYYDKDFNNEADTPDNFQSRRPNTSFCFLDIRSPGLGDTAMYLCATSRGLLSSGRYKNIQYFGAGTRLSVL.

DNA for the CDR3: TGTGCCATCAGTGAGTCAGGCCCAGATACGCAGTATTTT. It translates to CAISESGPDTQYF. V usage is TRBV10-3 and J usage is TRBJ2-3; D uncertain. CDR1 is ENHRY, CDR2 SYGVKD, per germline. There are 13 residues in the CDR3. Trimming cost V 0 bases and J 4 bases, with 5 bases left between them.

The gene calls are TRBV10-2 and TRBJ2-2; no firm D call. The germline gives CDR1 WSHSY, CDR2 SAAADI. The V gene lost 3 bases and the J gene lost 1 base, with 12 bases spanning the gap. CDR3 length: 16 residues. The CDR3 DNA reads as TGCGCCAGCAGTGAATGGTCATGGGTGAACACCGGGGAGCTGTTTTTT. Translating it yields CASSEWSWVNTGELFF.